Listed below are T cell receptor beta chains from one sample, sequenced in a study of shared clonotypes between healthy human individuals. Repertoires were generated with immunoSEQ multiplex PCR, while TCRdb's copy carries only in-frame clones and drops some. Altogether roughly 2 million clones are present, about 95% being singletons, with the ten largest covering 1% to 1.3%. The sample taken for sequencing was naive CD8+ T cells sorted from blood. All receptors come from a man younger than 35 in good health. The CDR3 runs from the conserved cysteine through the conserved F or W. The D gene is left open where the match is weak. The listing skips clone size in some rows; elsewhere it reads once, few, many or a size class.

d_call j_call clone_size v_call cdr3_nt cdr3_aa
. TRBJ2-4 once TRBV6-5 TGTGCCAGCAGTTACTCGACCAGCGGGCAAAACATTCAGTACTTC CASSYSTSGQNIQYF
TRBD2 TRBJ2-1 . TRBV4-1 TGCGCCAGCAGCCGTCTGGGGGGGGTCCCCTCCTACAATGAGCAGTTCTTC CASSRLGGVPSYNEQFF
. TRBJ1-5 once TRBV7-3 TGTGCCAGCAGCTTAACGTATCGACACTTTCGGCCCATACCGCCCCAGCATTTT CASSLTYRHFRPIPPQHF
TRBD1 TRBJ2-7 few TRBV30 TGTGCCTGGAGTAAGGGACAGGGGGCCTACGAGCAGTACTTC CAWSKGQGAYEQYF
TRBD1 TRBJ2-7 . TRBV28 TGTGCCAGCAGTTCACCGGGACAGGTGCCCTACGAGCAGTACTTC CASSSPGQVPYEQYF
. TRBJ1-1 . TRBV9 TGTGCCAGCAGCGTAGGGGGTACGGCGAACACTGAAGCTTTCTTT CASSVGGTANTEAFF
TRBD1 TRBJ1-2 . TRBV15 TGTGCCACCAGCGGACAGGGGGGCTATGGCTACACCTTC CATSGQGGYGYTF
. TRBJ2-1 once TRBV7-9 TGTGCCAGCAGCTTAGTTTCAGCAAATGAGCAGTTCTTC CASSLVSANEQFF
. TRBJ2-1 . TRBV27 TGTGCCAGCAGTTTACGGGCAGTCTACAATGAGCAGTTCTTC CASSLRAVYNEQFF
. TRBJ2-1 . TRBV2 TGTGCCAGCCCATTGGGGGACCAGTACAATGAGCAGTTCTTC CASPLGDQYNEQFF
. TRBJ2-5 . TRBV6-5 TGTGCCAGCAGTCCTTCGGGAAGCCAAGAGACCCAGTACTTC CASSPSGSQETQYF
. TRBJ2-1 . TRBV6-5 TGTGCCAGCAGTTACTCGATTACGGATAATGAGCAGTTCTTC CASSYSITDNEQFF